This TCR beta chain was identified in a study of identical twins. General observations from the study: Monozygotic twins shared more out-of-frame TCR alpha than recombination models predicted. Zero-insertion results could be subject to partial confounding by invariant MAIT and iNKT cells.

The sample holds a few counts of this clonotype. Its antigen remains unknown. The CDR3 runs 17 residues. Between the trimmed V and J ends, which lost 8 bases and 4 bases, there was a span of 27 bases. Germline loops: CDR1 MDHEN, CDR2 SYDVKM. TCRdb ran MiXCR on the 5' RACE reads and lists one entry per CDR3 protein. This table holds 400,000 to 500,000 distinct CDR3 sequences, approximately 18% found once. The sequencing sample was made of naive T cells sorted from blood. The receptor was derived from a man aged 45-60 years in good health. The rearrangement uses TRBV28 and TRBJ2-7; possible D gene TRBD1, 6 bases. The CDR3 nucleotides read TGTGCCAGCCCTGCCTCCCAGGTTAGGCAGGGGCTATACGAGCAGTACTTC. Amino acids: CASPASQVRQGLYEQYF.